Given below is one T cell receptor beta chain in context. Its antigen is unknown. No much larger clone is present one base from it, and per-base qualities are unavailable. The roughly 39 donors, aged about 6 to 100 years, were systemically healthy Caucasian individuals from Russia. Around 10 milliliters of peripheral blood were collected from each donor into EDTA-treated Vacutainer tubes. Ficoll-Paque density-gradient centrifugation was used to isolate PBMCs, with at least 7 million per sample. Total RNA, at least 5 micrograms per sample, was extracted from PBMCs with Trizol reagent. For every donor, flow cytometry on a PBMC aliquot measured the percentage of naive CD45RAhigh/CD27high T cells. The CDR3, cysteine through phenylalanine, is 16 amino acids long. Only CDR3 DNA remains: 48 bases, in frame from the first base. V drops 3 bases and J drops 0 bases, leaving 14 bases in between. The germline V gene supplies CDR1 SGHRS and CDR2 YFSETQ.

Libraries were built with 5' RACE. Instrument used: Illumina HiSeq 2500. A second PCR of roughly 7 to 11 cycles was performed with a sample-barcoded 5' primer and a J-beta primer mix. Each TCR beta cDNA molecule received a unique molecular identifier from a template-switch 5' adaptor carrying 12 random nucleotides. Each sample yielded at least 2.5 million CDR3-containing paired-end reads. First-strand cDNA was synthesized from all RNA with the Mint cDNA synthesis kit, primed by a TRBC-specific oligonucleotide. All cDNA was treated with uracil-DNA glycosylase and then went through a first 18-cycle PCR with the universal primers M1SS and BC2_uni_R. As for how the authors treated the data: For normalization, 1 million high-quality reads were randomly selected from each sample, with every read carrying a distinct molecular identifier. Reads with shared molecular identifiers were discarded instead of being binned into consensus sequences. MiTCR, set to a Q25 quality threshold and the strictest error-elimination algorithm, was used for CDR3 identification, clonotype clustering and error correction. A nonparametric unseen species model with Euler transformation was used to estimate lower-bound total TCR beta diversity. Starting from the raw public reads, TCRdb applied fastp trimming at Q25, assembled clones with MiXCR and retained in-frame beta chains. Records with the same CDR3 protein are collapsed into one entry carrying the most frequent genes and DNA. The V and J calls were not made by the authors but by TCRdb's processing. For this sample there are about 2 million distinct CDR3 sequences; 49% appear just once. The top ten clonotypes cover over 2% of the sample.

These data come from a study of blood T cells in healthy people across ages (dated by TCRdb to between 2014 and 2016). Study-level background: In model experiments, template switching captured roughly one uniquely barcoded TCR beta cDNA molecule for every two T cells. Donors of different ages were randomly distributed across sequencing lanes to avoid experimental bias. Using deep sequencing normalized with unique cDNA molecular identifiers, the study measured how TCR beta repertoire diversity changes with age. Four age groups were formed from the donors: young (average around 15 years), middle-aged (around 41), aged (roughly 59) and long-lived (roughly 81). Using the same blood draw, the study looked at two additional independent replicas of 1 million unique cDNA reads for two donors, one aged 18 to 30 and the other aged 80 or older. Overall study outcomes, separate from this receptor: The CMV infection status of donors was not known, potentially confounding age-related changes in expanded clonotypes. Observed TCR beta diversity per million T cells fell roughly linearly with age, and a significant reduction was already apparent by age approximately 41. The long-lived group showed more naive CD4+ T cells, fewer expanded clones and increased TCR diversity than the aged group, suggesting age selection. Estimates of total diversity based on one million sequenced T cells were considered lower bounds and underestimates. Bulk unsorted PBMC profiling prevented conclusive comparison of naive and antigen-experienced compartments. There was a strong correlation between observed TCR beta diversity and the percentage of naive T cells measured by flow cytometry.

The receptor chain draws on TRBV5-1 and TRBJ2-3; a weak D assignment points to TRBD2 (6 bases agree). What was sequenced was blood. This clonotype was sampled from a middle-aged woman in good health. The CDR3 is CASSSEGRGSTDTQYF. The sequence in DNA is TGCGCCAGCAGCTCGGAGGGGCGGGGTAGCACAGATACGCAGTATTTT.